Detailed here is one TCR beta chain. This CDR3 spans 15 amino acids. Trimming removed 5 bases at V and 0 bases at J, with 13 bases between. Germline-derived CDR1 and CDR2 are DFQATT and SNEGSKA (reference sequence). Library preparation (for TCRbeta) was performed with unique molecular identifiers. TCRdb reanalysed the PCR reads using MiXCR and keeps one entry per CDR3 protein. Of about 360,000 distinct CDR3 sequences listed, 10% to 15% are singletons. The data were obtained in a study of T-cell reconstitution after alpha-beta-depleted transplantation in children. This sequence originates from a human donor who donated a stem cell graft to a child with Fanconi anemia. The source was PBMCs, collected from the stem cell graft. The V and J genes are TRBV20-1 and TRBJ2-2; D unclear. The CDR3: CSAPEHSSNTGELFF. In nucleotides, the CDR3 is TGCAGTGCTCCGGAGCACTCCTCGAACACCGGGGAGCTGTTTTTT.